This T cell receptor (beta chain) appears in the sequencing data of a study of cytomegalovirus exposure and HLA in healthy donors. General study points: Cytomegalovirus status was reportedly diagnosed by the classifier with high sensitivity and specificity.

Concerning this clone: Its antigen is currently unknown.

CDR3 length: 15 residues. CDR1 is SGDLS, CDR2 YYNGEE, per germline. Trimming took 4 bases from V and 4 from J; bases not matched to a gene: 8. A roughly 120-subject validation cohort, separate from the approximately 720-subject first cohort, supplied the donors. Data came from immunoSEQ multiplex PCR; TCRdb stores just in-frame clones and leaves some out. Among some 190,000 clones listed, 86% were seen once. The sequence was collected from a young man in good health and CMV-seropositive. The sequencing input was PBMCs. The rearrangement uses TRBV9 and TRBJ2-7; 10 bases line up with TRBD1. The CDR3 DNA reads TGTGCCAGCAGCTTCCGGGACAGGGGCTATTACGAGCAGTACTTC. Amino acids: CASSFRDRGYYEQYF. Full variable domain (remainder filled in from reference TRBV9 and TRBJ2-7): DSGVTQTPKHLITATGQRVTLRCSPRSGDLSVYWYQQSLDQGLQFLIQYYNGEERAKGNILERFSAQQFPDLHSELNLSSLELGDSALYFCASSFRDRGYYEQYFGPGTRLTVT.